This T cell receptor (beta chain) was captured by sequencing in a study of cytomegalovirus exposure and HLA in healthy donors. Study-wide points: Common viral pathogens seemed, in a later analysis, to connect with several of the most significant clusters. Among donors in an Asian-associated ancestry cluster, a later analysis reportedly found fewer N-insertions than the roughly 700-donor mean. The investigators catalogued 180 or so TCR beta chains as cytomegalovirus-associated. Apparent HLA restriction characterized most CMV-associated TCR beta chains in a later analysis.

Researchers ran the PCR with 60 Vbeta and 13 Jbeta primers. Clones were read by immunoSEQ multiplex PCR, and TCRdb kept only the in-frame ones, dropping some. Of roughly 120,000 clones in the sample, about 85% were seen once. As to this clone: The target antigen is unknown.

Germline V lookup: CDR1 SGHRS, CDR2 YFSETQ. The CDR3 is 14 amino acids. J lost 5 bases, V lost 2 bases, and 7 bases had no gene match. Sequencing used PBMCs. The TCR was taken from a man between 45 and 60 years old in good health and CMV-seronegative. This chain connects TRBV5-1 to TRBJ2-7; TRBD1 agrees at 7 bases. The CDR3 sequence is CASSFSIQGNEQYF. The CDR3 bases are TGCGCCAGCAGCTTCTCGATACAGGGGAACGAGCAGTACTTC.